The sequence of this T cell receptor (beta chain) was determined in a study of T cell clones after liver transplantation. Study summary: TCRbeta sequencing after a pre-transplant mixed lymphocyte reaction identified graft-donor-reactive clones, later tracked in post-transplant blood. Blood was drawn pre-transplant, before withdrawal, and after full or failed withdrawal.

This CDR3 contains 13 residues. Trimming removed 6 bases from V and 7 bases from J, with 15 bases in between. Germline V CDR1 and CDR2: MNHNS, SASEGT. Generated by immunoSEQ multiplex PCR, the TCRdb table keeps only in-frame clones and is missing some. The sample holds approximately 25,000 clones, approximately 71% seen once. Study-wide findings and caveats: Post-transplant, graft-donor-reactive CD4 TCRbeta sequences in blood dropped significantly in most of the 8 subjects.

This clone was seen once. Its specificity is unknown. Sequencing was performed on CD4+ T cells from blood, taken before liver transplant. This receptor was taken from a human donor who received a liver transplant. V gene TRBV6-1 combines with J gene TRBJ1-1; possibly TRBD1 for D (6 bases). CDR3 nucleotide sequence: TGTGCCAGCAGGCTAGACAGGCAGTATGAAGCTTTCTTT. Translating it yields CASRLDRQYEAFF.